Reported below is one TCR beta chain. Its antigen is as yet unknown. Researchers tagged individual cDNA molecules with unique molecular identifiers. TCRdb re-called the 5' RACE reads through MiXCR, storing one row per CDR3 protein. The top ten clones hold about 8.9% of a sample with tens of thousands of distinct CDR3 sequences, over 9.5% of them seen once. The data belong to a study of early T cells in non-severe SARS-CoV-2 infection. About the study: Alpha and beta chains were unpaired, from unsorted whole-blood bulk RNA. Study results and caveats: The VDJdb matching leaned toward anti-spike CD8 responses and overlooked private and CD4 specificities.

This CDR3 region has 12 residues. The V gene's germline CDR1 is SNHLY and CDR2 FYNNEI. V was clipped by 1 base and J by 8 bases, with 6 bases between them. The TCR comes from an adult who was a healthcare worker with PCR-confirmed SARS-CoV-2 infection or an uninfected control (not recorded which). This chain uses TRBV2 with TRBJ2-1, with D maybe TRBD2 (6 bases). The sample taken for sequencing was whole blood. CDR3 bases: TGTGCCAGCAGTGAAGGGGGGGATGAGCAGTTCTTC. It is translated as CASSEGGDEQFF.